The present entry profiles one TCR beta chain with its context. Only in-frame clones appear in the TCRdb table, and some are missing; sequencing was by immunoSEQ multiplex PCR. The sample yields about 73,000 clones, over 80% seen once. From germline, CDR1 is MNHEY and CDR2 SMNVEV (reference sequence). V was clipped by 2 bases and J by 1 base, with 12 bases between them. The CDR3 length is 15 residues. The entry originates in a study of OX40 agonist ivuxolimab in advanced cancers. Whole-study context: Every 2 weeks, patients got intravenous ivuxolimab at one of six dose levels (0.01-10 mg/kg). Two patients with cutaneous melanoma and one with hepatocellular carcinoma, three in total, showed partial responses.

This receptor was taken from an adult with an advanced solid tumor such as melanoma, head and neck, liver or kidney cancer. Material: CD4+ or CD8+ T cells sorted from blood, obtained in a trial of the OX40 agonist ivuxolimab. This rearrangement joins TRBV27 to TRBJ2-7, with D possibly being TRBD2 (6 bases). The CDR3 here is CASSLVPGLSYEQYF. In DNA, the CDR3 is TGTGCCAGCAGTTTAGTTCCCGGACTATCCTACGAGCAGTACTTC.